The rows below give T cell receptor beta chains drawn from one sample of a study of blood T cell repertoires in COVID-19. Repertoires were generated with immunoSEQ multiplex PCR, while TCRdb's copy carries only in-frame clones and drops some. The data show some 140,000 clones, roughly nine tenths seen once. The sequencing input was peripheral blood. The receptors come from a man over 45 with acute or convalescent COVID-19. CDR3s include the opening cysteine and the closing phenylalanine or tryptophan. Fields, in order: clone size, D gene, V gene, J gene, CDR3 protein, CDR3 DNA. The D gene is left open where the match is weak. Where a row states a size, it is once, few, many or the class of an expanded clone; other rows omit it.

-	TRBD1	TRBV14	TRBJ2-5	CASSQVGTAHGKTQYF	TGTGCCAGCAGCCAAGTCGGGACAGCCCATGGGAAGACCCAGTACTTC
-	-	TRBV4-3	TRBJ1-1	CASSQGRGLVDTEAFF	TGCGCCAGCAGCCAGGGGCGGGGGCTGGTGGACACTGAAGCTTTCTTT
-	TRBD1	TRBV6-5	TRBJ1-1	CASKRSYRGYTEAFF	TGTGCCAGCAAAAGAAGTTACAGGGGATACACTGAAGCTTTCTTT
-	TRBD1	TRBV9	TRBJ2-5	CASSVGDRGHETQYF	TGTGCCAGCAGCGTAGGGGACAGGGGGCACGAGACCCAGTACTTC
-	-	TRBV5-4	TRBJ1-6	CASSLGFSNSPLHF	TGTGCCAGCAGCTTGGGTTTCTCTAATTCACCCCTCCACTTT
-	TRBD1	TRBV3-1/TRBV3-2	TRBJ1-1	CASTFQGDTEAFF	TGTGCCAGCACCTTCCAGGGGGACACTGAAGCTTTCTTT
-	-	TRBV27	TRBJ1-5	CASSLRGGQPQHF	TGTGCCAGCAGTTTGAGAGGGGGTCAGCCCCAGCATTTT
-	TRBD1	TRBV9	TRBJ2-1	CASSVGTGEYNEQFF	TGTGCCAGCAGCGTAGGTACAGGGGAATACAATGAGCAGTTCTTC
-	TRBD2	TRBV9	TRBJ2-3	CASSRTGTSGASHTQYF	TGTGCCAGCAGCAGGACCGGGACTAGCGGGGCGTCGCATACGCAGTATTTT
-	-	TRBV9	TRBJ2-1	CASSVAGYSYNEQFF	TGTGCCAGCAGCGTTGCGGGGTACTCCTACAATGAGCAGTTCTTC
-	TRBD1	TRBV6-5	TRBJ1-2	CASRPGTEKGYTF	TGTGCCAGCAGACCGGGGACAGAGAAAGGCTACACCTTC
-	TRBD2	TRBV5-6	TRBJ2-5	CASSFGLAGKTQYF	TGTGCCAGCAGCTTCGGACTAGCGGGAAAGACCCAGTACTTC
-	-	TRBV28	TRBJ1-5	CASRLADNQPQHF	TGTGCCAGCCGGCTTGCGGACAATCAGCCCCAGCATTTT
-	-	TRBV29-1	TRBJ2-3	CSASGIISTDTQYF	TGCAGCGCATCCGGGATTATTAGCACAGATACGCAGTATTTT
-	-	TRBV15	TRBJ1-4	CATSRDRINEKLFF	TGTGCCACCAGCAGAGACAGAATTAATGAAAAACTGTTTTTT
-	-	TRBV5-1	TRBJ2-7	CASSLHNEQYF	TGCGCCAGCAGCTTACATAACGAGCAGTACTTC
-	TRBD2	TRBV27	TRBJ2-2	CASSAGTSGSGELFF	TGTGCCAGCAGCGCCGGGACTAGCGGAAGCGGGGAGCTGTTTTTT
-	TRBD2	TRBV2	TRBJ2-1	CASSDQLAGDNEQFF	TGTGCCAGCAGTGACCAGCTAGCGGGTGACAATGAGCAGTTCTTC
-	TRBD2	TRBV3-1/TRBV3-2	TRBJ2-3	CASSQDLQWTSGSPDTQYF	TGTGCCAGCAGCCAAGACTTGCAATGGACTAGCGGGAGCCCAGATACGCAGTATTTT
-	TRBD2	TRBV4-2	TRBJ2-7	CASSQDPSGIGSSYEQYF	TGTGCCAGCAGCCAAGATCCTAGCGGGATAGGGAGCTCCTACGAGCAGTACTTC
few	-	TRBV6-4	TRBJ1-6	CASSAPSSEPLHF	TGTGCCAGCAGTGCCCCGTCGAGTGAGCCCCTCCACTTT
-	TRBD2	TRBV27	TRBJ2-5	CASSSAGAGGTQYF	TGTGCCAGCAGTTCCGCTGGAGCGGGGGGGACCCAGTACTTC
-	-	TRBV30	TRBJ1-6	CAWSVDRSSYNSPLHF	TGTGCCTGGAGCGTCGACAGGAGCTCCTATAATTCACCCCTCCACTTT
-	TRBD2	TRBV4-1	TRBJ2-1	CASSQDFSGRAHEQFF	TGCGCCAGCAGCCAAGATTTCAGCGGGAGGGCCCATGAGCAGTTCTTC
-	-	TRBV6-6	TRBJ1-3	CASSYDPRGGNTIYF	TGTGCCAGCAGTTACGACCCACGGGGTGGAAACACCATATATTTT
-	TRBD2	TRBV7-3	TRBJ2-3	CASSLGTSGGIDTQYF	TGTGCCAGCAGCTTAGGGACTAGCGGGGGGATAGATACGCAGTATTTT
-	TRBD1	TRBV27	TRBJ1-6	CASSRTPPDRGSYNSPLHF	TGTGCCAGCAGCCGAACTCCCCCGGACAGGGGCTCCTATAATTCACCCCTCCACTTT
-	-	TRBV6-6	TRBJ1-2	CASSYPDSSYGYTF	TGTGCCAGCAGTTACCCCGACAGTTCCTATGGCTACACCTTC
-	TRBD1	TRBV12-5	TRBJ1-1	CASGFFPGTGRSDTEAFF	TGTGCTAGTGGTTTCTTCCCCGGGACAGGGAGGTCGGACACTGAAGCTTTCTTT